This is a list of T cell receptor beta chains from one sample in a study of blood T cell repertoires in COVID-19. Some clones are missing from TCRdb's copy, which holds only in-frame ones; the method was immunoSEQ multiplex PCR. The sample includes about 370,000 clones, approximately 89% seen only once; the top ten take more than 9%. Sequencing was done on a sample of peripheral blood. These TCRs come from a woman younger than 45 with COVID-19, enrolled during active disease. CDR3s include the opening cysteine and the closing phenylalanine or tryptophan. The order of the fields is D gene, V gene, J gene, clone size, CDR3 protein, CDR3 DNA. A D gene is named only where the DNA matches it firmly. The size entry is marked missing in some rows and otherwise reads once, few, many or a size class.

d_gene: NA; v_gene: TRBV28; j_gene: TRBJ2-3; abundance: few; CDR3aa: CASSQPGLTSTDTQYF; CDR3nt: TGTGCCAGCAGTCAACCCGGACTTACTAGCACAGATACGCAGTATTTT
d_gene: NA; v_gene: TRBV19; j_gene: TRBJ2-2; abundance: NA; CDR3aa: CASSQNTGELFF; CDR3nt: TGTGCCAGTAGCCAGAACACCGGGGAGCTGTTTTTT
d_gene: TRBD2; v_gene: TRBV10-1; j_gene: TRBJ2-1; abundance: NA; CDR3aa: CASSGGSGRVYEQFF; CDR3nt: TGCGCCAGCAGTGGTGGTAGCGGGAGGGTATATGAGCAGTTCTTC
d_gene: TRBD2; v_gene: TRBV7-3; j_gene: TRBJ2-1; abundance: once; CDR3aa: CASSLTTAGGSYNEQFF; CDR3nt: TGTGCCAGCAGCTTAACCACAGCGGGGGGCTCCTACAATGAGCAGTTCTTC
d_gene: TRBD1; v_gene: TRBV5-1; j_gene: TRBJ1-1; abundance: once; CDR3aa: CASRTGQGATEAFF; CDR3nt: TGCGCCAGCAGAACCGGACAGGGGGCCACTGAAGCTTTCTTT
d_gene: TRBD1; v_gene: TRBV7-3; j_gene: TRBJ2-3; abundance: NA; CDR3aa: CASSLRDRGGRDTQYF; CDR3nt: TGTGCCAGCAGCTTACGTGACAGGGGGGGCAGAGATACGCAGTATTTT
d_gene: TRBD2; v_gene: TRBV4-1; j_gene: TRBJ2-7; abundance: NA; CDR3aa: CASSQEGTTYEQYF; CDR3nt: TGCGCCAGCAGCCAAGAGGGGACTACCTACGAGCAGTACTTC
d_gene: TRBD1; v_gene: TRBV7-9; j_gene: TRBJ1-4; abundance: once; CDR3aa: CASSLTTGGREKLFF; CDR3nt: TGTGCCAGCAGCTTAACGACAGGGGGACGGGAAAAACTGTTTTTT
d_gene: TRBD2; v_gene: TRBV28; j_gene: TRBJ2-3; abundance: NA; CDR3aa: CASSLSRLAGRTDTQYF; CDR3nt: TGTGCCAGCAGTTTATCCAGACTAGCGGGGCGCACAGATACGCAGTATTTT
d_gene: TRBD1; v_gene: TRBV27; j_gene: TRBJ1-5; abundance: NA; CDR3aa: CASSLAGQGLNQPQHF; CDR3nt: TGTGCCAGCAGTCTAGCGGGACAGGGGCTCAATCAGCCCCAGCATTTT
d_gene: NA; v_gene: TRBV6-6; j_gene: TRBJ1-1; abundance: NA; CDR3aa: CASSYEGLAFF; CDR3nt: TGTGCCAGCAGTTACGAGGGTTTGGCTTTCTTT
d_gene: NA; v_gene: TRBV30; j_gene: TRBJ1-2; abundance: NA; CDR3aa: CAWRLAYGYTF; CDR3nt: TGTGCCTGGAGGCTGGCCTATGGCTACACCTTC
d_gene: NA; v_gene: TRBV28; j_gene: TRBJ2-7; abundance: NA; CDR3aa: CASSLSLARYEQYF; CDR3nt: TGTGCCAGCAGTTTATCCCTAGCCCGCTACGAGCAGTACTTC
d_gene: TRBD2; v_gene: TRBV29-1; j_gene: TRBJ2-3; abundance: NA; CDR3aa: CSVGRTSGRGDTQYF; CDR3nt: TGCAGCGTGGGGCGGACTAGCGGGAGGGGTGATACGCAGTATTTT
d_gene: NA; v_gene: TRBV19; j_gene: TRBJ1-2; abundance: NA; CDR3aa: CASSSRQVGDYGYTF; CDR3nt: TGTGCCAGTAGTTCCCGACAGGTGGGGGACTATGGCTACACCTTC